This T cell receptor (beta chain) was retrieved from a study of cytomegalovirus exposure and HLA in healthy donors. From germline, CDR1 is SEHNR and CDR2 FQNEAQ (reference sequence). The CDR3 contains 14 residues. V was clipped by 5 bases and J by 0 bases, with 11 bases between them. The PCR contained 60 Vbeta and 13 Jbeta primers. Clones were sequenced by immunoSEQ multiplex PCR, and TCRdb holds only the in-frame ones, with some missing. This table has 200,000 to 250,000 clones, around nine tenths appearing once. The receptor was isolated from a woman aged 18-35 years in good health and CMV-seronegative. The material sequenced was PBMCs. The V and J genes are TRBV7-9 and TRBJ2-7; no reliable D call. CDR3 region: CASSGTDSSYEQYF. In nucleotides, the CDR3 is TGTGCCAGCAGCGGTACAGATTCCTCCTACGAGCAGTACTTC.